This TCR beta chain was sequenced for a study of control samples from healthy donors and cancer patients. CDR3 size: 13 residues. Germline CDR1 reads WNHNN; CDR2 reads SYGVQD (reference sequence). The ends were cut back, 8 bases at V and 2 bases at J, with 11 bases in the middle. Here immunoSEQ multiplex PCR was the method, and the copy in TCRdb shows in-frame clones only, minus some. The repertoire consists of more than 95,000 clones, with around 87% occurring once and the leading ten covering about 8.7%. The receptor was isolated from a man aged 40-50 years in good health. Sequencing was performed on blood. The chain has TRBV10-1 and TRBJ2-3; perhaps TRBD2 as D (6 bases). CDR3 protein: CASRDSFTDTQYF. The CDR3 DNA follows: TGCGCCAGCCGGGACTCATTCACAGATACGCAGTATTTT.